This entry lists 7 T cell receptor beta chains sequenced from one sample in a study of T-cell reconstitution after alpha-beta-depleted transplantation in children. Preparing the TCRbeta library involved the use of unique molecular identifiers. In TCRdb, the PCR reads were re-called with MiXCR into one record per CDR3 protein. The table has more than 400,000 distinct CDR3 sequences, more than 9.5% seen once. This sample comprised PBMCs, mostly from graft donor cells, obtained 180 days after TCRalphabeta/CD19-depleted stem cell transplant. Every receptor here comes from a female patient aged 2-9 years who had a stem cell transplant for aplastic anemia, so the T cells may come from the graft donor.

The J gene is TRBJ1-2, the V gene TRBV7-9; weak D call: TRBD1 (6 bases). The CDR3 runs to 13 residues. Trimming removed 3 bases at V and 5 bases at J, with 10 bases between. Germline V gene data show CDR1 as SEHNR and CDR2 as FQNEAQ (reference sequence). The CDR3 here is CASSFAGAYGYTF. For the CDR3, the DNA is TGTGCCAGCAGCTTCGCGGGGGCGTATGGCTACACCTTC.

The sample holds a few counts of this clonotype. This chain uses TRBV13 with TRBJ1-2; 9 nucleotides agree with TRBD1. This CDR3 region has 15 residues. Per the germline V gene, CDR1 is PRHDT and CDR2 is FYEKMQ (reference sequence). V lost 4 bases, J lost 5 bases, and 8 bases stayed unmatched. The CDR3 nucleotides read TGTGCCAGCAGCTCGAGGACAGGGGAACCATATGGCTACACCTTC. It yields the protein CASSSRTGEPYGYTF.

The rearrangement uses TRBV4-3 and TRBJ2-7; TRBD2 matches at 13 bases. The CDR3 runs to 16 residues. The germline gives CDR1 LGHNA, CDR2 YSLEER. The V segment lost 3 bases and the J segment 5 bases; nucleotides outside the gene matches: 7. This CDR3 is CASSQRTSGRGDEQYF. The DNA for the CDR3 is TGCGCCAGCAGCCAGAGGACTAGCGGGAGAGGGGACGAGCAGTACTTC.

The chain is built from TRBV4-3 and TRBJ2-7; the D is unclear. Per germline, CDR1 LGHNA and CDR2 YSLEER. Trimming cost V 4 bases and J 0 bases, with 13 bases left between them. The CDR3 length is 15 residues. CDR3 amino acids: CASSLQLLSSYEQYF. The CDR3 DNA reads TGCGCCAGCAGCCTACAGCTGTTAAGCTCCTACGAGCAGTACTTC.

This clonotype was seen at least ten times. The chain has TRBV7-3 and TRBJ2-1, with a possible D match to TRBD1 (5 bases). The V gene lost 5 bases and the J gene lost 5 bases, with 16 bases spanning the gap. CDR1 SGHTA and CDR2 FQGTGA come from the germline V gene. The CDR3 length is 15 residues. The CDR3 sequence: CASSLTGETNNEQFF. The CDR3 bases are TGTGCCAGCAGCCTCACAGGAGAAACTAACAATGAGCAGTTCTTC.

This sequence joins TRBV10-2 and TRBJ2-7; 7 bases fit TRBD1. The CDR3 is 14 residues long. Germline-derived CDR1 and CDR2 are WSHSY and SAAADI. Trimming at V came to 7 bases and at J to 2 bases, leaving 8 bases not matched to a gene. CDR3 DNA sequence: TGCGCCAGCAAACAGGGGCGAGGGACCTACGAGCAGTACGTC. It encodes CASKQGRGTYEQYV.

This CDR3 is CSASPGLADYNEQFF. In DNA, the CDR3 is TGCAGTGCTAGTCCGGGACTAGCGGACTACAATGAGCAGTTCTTC. The chain links TRBV20-1 to TRBJ2-1, with 11 nucleotides matching TRBD2. The germline V gene encodes CDR1 DFQATT and CDR2 SNEGSKA (reference sequence). The ends lost 3 bases at V and 3 bases at J; junction bases unmatched: 4. The CDR3 totals 15 residues.